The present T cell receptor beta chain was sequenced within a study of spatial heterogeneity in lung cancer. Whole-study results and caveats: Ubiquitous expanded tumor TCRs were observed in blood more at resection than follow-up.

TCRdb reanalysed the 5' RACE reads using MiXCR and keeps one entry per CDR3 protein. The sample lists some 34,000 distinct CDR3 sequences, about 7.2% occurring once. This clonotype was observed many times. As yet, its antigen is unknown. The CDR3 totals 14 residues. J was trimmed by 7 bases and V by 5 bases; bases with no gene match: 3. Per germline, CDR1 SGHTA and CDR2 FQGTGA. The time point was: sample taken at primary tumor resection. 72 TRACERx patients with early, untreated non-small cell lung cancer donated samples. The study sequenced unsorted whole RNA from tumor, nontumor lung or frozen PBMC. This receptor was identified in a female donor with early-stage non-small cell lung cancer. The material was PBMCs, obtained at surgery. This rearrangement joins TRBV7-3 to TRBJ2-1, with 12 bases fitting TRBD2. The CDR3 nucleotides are TGTGCCAGCAGCGCTACTAGCGGGGGGAATGAGCAGTTCTTC. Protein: CASSATSGGNEQFF.